Listed below are T cell receptor beta chains from one sample, sequenced in a study of blood T cell repertoires in COVID-19. Assay: immunoSEQ multiplex PCR; the TCRdb copy retains only in-frame clones and omits some. The repertoire holds approximately 250,000 clones, 70% to 90% seen once, with roughly 5% in the top ten. The sequenced material came from peripheral blood. The origin of the receptors is a woman in her fifties or sixties with COVID-19, enrolled during active disease. Each CDR3 is given with its conserved first and last residue. D genes are given only for firm matches. The size field is filled for only some rows; it gives once, few, many or a size class.

>TRBV28|.|TRBJ1-5|.
CASSLGGGSNQPQHF
TGTGCCAGCAGTTTGGGGGGGGGTAGCAATCAGCCCCAGCATTTT
>TRBV5-5|.|TRBJ2-1|.
CASSAGRNPYNEQFF
TGTGCCAGCAGCGCGGGACGAAACCCGTACAATGAGCAGTTCTTC
>TRBV5-1|.|TRBJ1-1|few
CASSLAVSDTEAFF
TGCGCCAGCAGCTTGGCGGTCAGCGACACTGAAGCTTTCTTT
>TRBV5-1|TRBD2|TRBJ2-5|.
CASSVRTSGSGTQYF
TGCGCCAGCAGCGTAAGGACTAGCGGGAGTGGGACCCAGTACTTC
>TRBV27|TRBD2|TRBJ2-5|.
CASSLLGGSGQTQYF
TGTGCCAGCAGTTTACTGGGCGGGAGTGGTCAGACCCAGTACTTC
>TRBV28|.|TRBJ1-1|.
CASRPQRNTEAFF
TGTGCCAGCAGACCTCAGCGGAACACTGAAGCTTTCTTT
>TRBV6-4|.|TRBJ1-1|.
CASSVTGETEAFF
TGTGCCAGCAGTGTGACCGGGGAGACTGAAGCTTTCTTT
>TRBV15|.|TRBJ1-5|.
CATSRESTRGGNQPQHF
TGTGCCACCAGCAGAGAATCGACGCGGGGAGGCAATCAGCCCCAGCATTTT
>TRBV6-5|.|TRBJ1-6|.
CASSYGPGVYNSPLHF
TGTGCCAGCAGTTACGGCCCCGGGGTGTATAATTCACCCCTCCACTTT
>TRBV6-6|.|TRBJ1-6|.
CASSKQGSGSPLHF
TGTGCCAGCAGTAAACAGGGTTCAGGTTCACCCCTCCACTTT
>TRBV10-3|.|TRBJ1-3|.
CASSDSDSGNTIYF
TGTGCCAGCAGCGACAGCGACTCTGGAAACACCATATATTTT
>TRBV5-1|.|TRBJ1-2|.
CASSLAGIGEGYTF
TGCGCCAGCAGCTTGGCAGGGATCGGTGAGGGCTACACCTTC
>TRBV5-1|TRBD2|TRBJ2-2|.
CASSVTSVAGELFF
TGCGCCAGCAGCGTTACTAGCGTGGCCGGGGAGCTGTTTTTT
>TRBV6-4|TRBD2|TRBJ2-1|.
CASSEASGSWNEQFF
TGTGCCAGCAGTGAGGCTAGCGGGAGTTGGAATGAGCAGTTCTTC
>TRBV2|.|TRBJ1-6|.
CASRAGTRNSPLHF
TGTGCCAGCAGAGCCGGGACACGGAATTCACCCCTCCACTTT
>TRBV3-1/TRBV3-2|.|TRBJ2-3|.
CASSQDRGGSGTDTQYF
TGTGCCAGCAGCCAAGATCGAGGAGGGAGCGGCACAGATACGCAGTATTTT
>TRBV7-2|.|TRBJ1-5|few
CASSLVQGKNQPQHF
TGTGCCAGCAGCTTAGTGCAGGGAAAAAATCAGCCCCAGCATTTT
>TRBV4-1|TRBD2|TRBJ2-3|.
CASSTPGLSTDTQYF
TGCGCCAGCAGCACCCCGGGACTAAGCACAGATACGCAGTATTTT
>TRBV11-2|.|TRBJ1-6|.
CASSLGRIRGAGNSPLHF
TGTGCCAGCAGCTTAGGCCGTATCAGGGGCGCAGGGAATTCACCCCTCCACTTT
>TRBV18|TRBD2|TRBJ2-1|.
CASSPTISGRGHNEQFF
TGTGCCAGCTCACCAACAATTAGCGGGAGGGGTCACAATGAGCAGTTCTTC
>TRBV19|.|TRBJ1-5|.
CASSLSKGGNQPQHF
TGTGCCAGTAGTTTAAGTAAGGGAGGAAATCAGCCCCAGCATTTT
>TRBV12-3/TRBV12-4|.|TRBJ1-1|.
CASSLRRDTEAFF
TGTGCCAGCAGTTTAAGGAGGGACACTGAAGCTTTCTTT
>TRBV21-1|.|TRBJ1-4|.
CASSPRDSPSGGNEKLFF
TGTGCCAGCAGCCCAAGGGACAGCCCCTCAGGGGGTAATGAAAAACTGTTTTTT
>TRBV5-4|.|TRBJ1-2|.
CASSGPGVARINGYTF
TGTGCCAGCAGCGGGCCGGGGGTAGCGCGGATTAATGGCTACACCTTC
>TRBV5-6|TRBD1|TRBJ1-2|.
CASSLVRGYGYTF
TGTGCCAGCAGCTTGGTCAGGGGGTATGGCTACACCTTC
>TRBV19|TRBD2|TRBJ2-1|once
CASSPRVAGVGYNEQFF
TGTGCCAGTAGTCCCCGGGTAGCGGGAGTTGGTTACAATGAGCAGTTCTTC
>TRBV5-4|.|TRBJ2-7|.
CASSSHTNYEQYF
TGTGCCAGCAGCTCCCACACCAACTACGAGCAGTACTTC
>TRBV7-6|.|TRBJ2-1|.
CASSLAAGYVGEQFF
TGTGCCAGCAGCTTAGCCGCGGGGTACGTGGGTGAGCAGTTCTTC
>TRBV2|.|TRBJ2-2|once
CATEEGRYTGELFF
TGTGCCACCGAGGAGGGACGGTACACCGGGGAGCTGTTTTTT
>TRBV20-1|TRBD2|TRBJ2-1|once
CSASPSGDNEQFF
TGCAGTGCTAGTCCTAGCGGGGACAATGAGCAGTTCTTC
>TRBV6-2/TRBV6-3|TRBD2|TRBJ2-3|.
CASSRPGGAGPDTQYF
TGTGCCAGCAGTCGCCCCGGGGGGGCAGGTCCAGATACGCAGTATTTT
>TRBV6-5|.|TRBJ2-7|.
CASSLGEGQYF
TGTGCCAGCAGTTTGGGAGAGGGGCAGTACTTC